This T cell receptor (beta chain) was captured by sequencing in a study of T-cell reconstitution after alpha-beta-depleted transplantation in children. After removal of 4 bases from V and 2 bases from J, the junction contained 20 bases not matched to a gene. Germline V gives CDR1 SGDLS, CDR2 YYNGEE. The CDR3 contains 21 residues. Unique molecular identifiers were used in preparing the TCRbeta library. TCRdb fed the PCR reads into MiXCR, producing one record per CDR3 protein. The sample includes about 610,000 distinct CDR3 sequences, roughly a tenth seen only once; the top ten take approximately 4.1%. There are many counts of this clonotype.

This sequence was found in a human donor who donated a stem cell graft to a child with acute myeloid leukemia. The sample was PBMCs from the stem cell graft donor, taken from the stem cell graft. The V call is TRBV9, the J call TRBJ2-1; TRBD2 agrees at 11 bases. As DNA, the CDR3 is TGTGCCAGCAGCACCCGCCGGGTAACGGGACTAGCGGTAACACCCTACAATGAGCAGTTCTTC. Translated, it gives CASSTRRVTGLAVTPYNEQFF.